This TCR beta chain comes out of a study of blood T cell repertoires in COVID-19 (dated by TCRdb to about 2020). A note on the overall study: Samples from collaborators originated in the United States, Italy and Spain and spanned both the acute and convalescent phases of COVID-19. The material from the prospective study consisted of cDNA or gDNA derived from T cells, B-cell-depleted T cells, or PBMCs. Subjects who had been exposed to COVID-19, were actively infected with it, or had recovered from it provided the deeply sampled blood TCRbeta repertoires that made up the dataset. A freely available public database, intended as a resource for researchers studying the immune response to SARS-CoV-2, is where the repertoires were released. Samples came from the ongoing ImmuneRACE study (first 160 participants) plus 1,254 subjects from 6 global collaborators. A de-identified subject ID, COVID-19 status, age in years and sex were almost always included in the sample metadata. Where available, HLA class I and class II types were obtained from metadata supplied by the sample provider rather than from assay-based typing. Broad study findings and their caveats: The quantity of clinical and demographic metadata differed by source and by participant and was supplied without curation.

Worth noting for this clone: Its antigen remains unidentified. No base quality information exists; no much larger clone differs at one position.

The CDR3 runs 13 amino acids, cysteine and phenylalanine included. Kept here is only the CDR3 DNA, which spans 39 bases and is read in frame from base 1. Looking up the germline V gene (reference sequence) yields CDR1 GTSNPN and CDR2 SVGIG. One collaborating source in Seattle enrolled patients during active infection and followed them longitudinally through the course of disease. The collaborating institutions used their own protocols to collect whole blood in K2EDTA tubes. Collaborator samples were shipped for TCRbeta analysis as frozen whole blood, isolated PBMCs, or DNA extracted from either sample type. TCRbeta CDR3 regions were amplified from genomic DNA using the immunoSEQ Assay, a bias-controlled multiplex PCR. The authors' pipeline ran thus. Nucleated cell counts per sample were estimated from amplification of reference gene primers within the assay. Sequence reads were collapsed and filtered to measure the absolute abundance of every unique TCRbeta CDR3 rearrangement. For each sample, productive Simpson clonality was calculated as the square root of Simpson's diversity index over productive rearrangements. The table comes from immuneACCESS by way of TCRdb, which keeps in-frame sequences with V and J called. Part of the clones is missing from these tables; in studies checked, under half for an unresolved V gene and the rest for unknown reasons. The DNA was the basis for D and trimming; V, J and clone size are from that table. The sample yields some 220,000 clones; under 85% were counted once. Roughly 1.3% of the sample belongs to the ten largest clones.

Sequencing was performed on peripheral blood. The clonotype originates from a woman aged 25 to 39 with COVID-19, enrolled during active disease. The chain was built from TRBV30 and TRBJ1-2; no D segment can be confidently identified. In nucleotides, the sequence is TGTGCTGGGGAGACGGATCGAAACTATGGCTACACCTTC. Translated, it gives CAGETDRNYGYTF.